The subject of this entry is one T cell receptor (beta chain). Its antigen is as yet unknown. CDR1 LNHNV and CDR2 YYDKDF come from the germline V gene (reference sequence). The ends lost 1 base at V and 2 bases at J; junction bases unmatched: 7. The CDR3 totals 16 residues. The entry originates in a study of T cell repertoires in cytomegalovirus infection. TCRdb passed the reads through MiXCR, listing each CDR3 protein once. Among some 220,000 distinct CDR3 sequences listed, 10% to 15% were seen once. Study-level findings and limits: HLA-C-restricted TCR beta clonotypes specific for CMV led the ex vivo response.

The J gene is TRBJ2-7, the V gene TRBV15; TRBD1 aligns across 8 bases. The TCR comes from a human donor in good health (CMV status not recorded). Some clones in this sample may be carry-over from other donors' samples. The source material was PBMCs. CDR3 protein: CATSRGAGQGPYEQYF. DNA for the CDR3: TGTGCCACCAGCAGAGGCGCCGGACAGGGACCCTACGAGCAGTACTTC.